This T cell receptor (beta chain) came from a study of blood T cell repertoires in COVID-19 (dated by TCRdb to the early 2020s). Notes on the research overall: Samples covering the acute and convalescent phases of COVID-19 were provided by collaborators in the United States, Italy and Spain. The prospective study material was composed of cDNA or gDNA derived from T cells, B-cell-depleted T cells, or PBMCs. The dataset comprised deeply sampled blood TCRbeta repertoires from subjects exposed to, actively infected with, or recovered from COVID-19. The repertoires were released in a freely available public database intended as a resource for research on the immune response to SARS-CoV-2. The samples were drawn from the first 160 participants of the ongoing ImmuneRACE study and from over a thousand subjects provided by 6 global collaborators. A de-identified subject ID, COVID-19 status, age in years and sex were almost always included in the sample metadata. Where HLA class I and class II types were available, the types were taken from metadata supplied by the sample provider, not from assay-based typing.

The research as a whole found: How much clinical and demographic metadata was included differed by source and by participant, and the metadata was provided uncurated.

Another Seattle source contributed samples from volunteer blood donors who had recovered from COVID-19. Each collaborating institution followed its own protocols to collect whole blood in K2EDTA tubes. For TCRbeta analysis, collaborator samples were shipped as frozen whole blood, as isolated PBMCs, or as DNA extracted from either sample type. In the case of this clone: What this receptor recognizes is not known. Base qualities are not at hand, and no much larger clone is one base apart.

The immunoSEQ Assay, a bias-controlled multiplex PCR, was used to amplify TCRbeta CDR3 regions from genomic DNA. Regarding the original processing steps: The number of nucleated cells in each sample was estimated from the amplification of reference gene primers within the assay. To quantify the absolute abundance of each unique TCRbeta CDR3 rearrangement, sequence reads were collapsed and filtered. For each sample, productive Simpson clonality was calculated as the square root of Simpson's diversity index over productive rearrangements. TCRdb re-hosts the immuneACCESS table, in-frame sequences only. Its copies lack some clones; in the studies checked, an unresolved V gene accounts for under half of them, and the cause for the rest is not known. For V, J and clone size, that table is used; D and trimming come from the DNA. The sample table records about 130,000 clones; about 90% of these occur just once. About 17% of the sample is in the top ten clones.

The receptor was isolated from a woman between 45 and 60 years old who had recovered from COVID-19. Sequencing used peripheral blood.

The sequenced DNA: TGTGCCAGCAGCTTGGGGCGGGGGGGAGCCTTGGACTCCTACGAGCAGTACTTC. This sequence encodes CASSLGRGGALDSYEQYF. The chain joins TRBV5-5 to TRBJ2-7, with TRBD2 matching 9 junction bases. According to the germline V gene (reference sequence), CDR1 reads SGHKS and CDR2 reads YYEKEE. From the cysteine through the phenylalanine, the CDR3 covers 18 amino acids. Only the CDR3 part of the read is kept: 54 bases, read in frame from the first base. Trimming accounts for 0 bases at V and 0 bases at J, while the number of junction bases matched to no gene is 10.